The 20 T cell receptor beta chains listed next were all sequenced from one sample in a study of CD8+ T cells in alopecia areata. CD4, CD8alpha, NKG2D, NKG2ACE and other markers guided sorting of pooled cutaneous lymph node cells. RNA extraction was followed by reverse transcription into cDNA, which acted as the sequencing template. Sequenced by immunoSEQ multiplex PCR; TCRdb stores in-frame clones only, minus some. This table holds 200,000 to 300,000 clones with no singletons; the top ten claim about 1.2%. Sequences were obtained from CD4+ T cells sorted from a lymph node. Receptors were obtained from a C3H/HeJ mouse with alopecia areata. For the strain, the MHC haplotype given is H2-k.

A note on this clone: Gene names and germline refer to mouse. The read terminates 4 residues ahead of where the CDR3 ends, so the germline J gene completes it. The genes are TRBV13-2 and TRBJ2-5, with TRBD1 matching over 8 bases. The CDR3 is 15 amino acids. In germline, CDR1 is NNHNN, CDR2 SYGAGS (reference sequence). Unmatched junction bases numbered 6, after V lost 3 bases and J lost 3 bases. The CDR3: CASGGPRDRQDTQYF. The part of the CDR3 DNA that was read is TGTGCCAGCGGTGGCCCCCGGGACAGGCAAGAC.

This clone was picked up a small number of times. The gene symbols are mouse symbols. Sequencing ends 4 residues short of the CDR3 end; the germline J gene provides the rest. This same CDR3 is encoded by further DNA sequences in the sample. J is TRBJ2-7 and V is TRBV13-1; TRBD1 agrees at 10 bases. The length of the CDR3 is 14 residues. CDR1 NSHNY and CDR2 SYGAGN come from the germline V gene. J lost 3 bases, V lost 4 bases, and 4 bases had no gene match. CDR3 DNA, as far as it was read: TGTGCCAGCAGTTCCGGGACAGGGGTCTAT. Protein sequence: CASSSGTGVY. The complete CDR3 protein is CASSSGTGVYEQYF.

A note on this clone: Germline and genes here are mouse. The read halts 4 residues ahead of the CDR3 end, with the missing end drawn from the germline J gene. This chain uses TRBV31 with TRBJ1-2, with TRBD1 matching over 8 bases. CDR3 length equals 14 residues. The V and J ends lost 3 bases and 4 bases, in that order; junction bases with no gene match: 7. Germline CDR1 GKSSPN, CDR2 SITVG. The CDR3 region is CAWSHQGAGSDYTF. The CDR3 bases that were read are TGTGCCTGGAGCCATCAGGGGGCTGGCTCC.

Regarding this clone: Here the gene names and germline are mouse. The read ends 3 residues shy of where the CDR3 ends; the end is completed using the germline J gene. The chain has TRBV5 and TRBJ1-6; D perhaps matches TRBD1 (5 bases). TRBJ1-6 is an open reading frame, and its role is uncertain. The CDR3 loop spans 16 amino acids. V lost 1 base to trimming and J lost 0 bases, with 7 bases between them. Germline values: CDR1 LGHNA, CDR2 YNLKQL (reference sequence). Incomplete CDR3 DNA: TGTGCCAGCAGCCAAGGGACAAATTCCTATAATTCGCCC. Translated: CASSQGTNSYNSP. The entire CDR3 is CASSQGTNSYNSPLYF.

This clone occurred a few times. Gene names and germline match the mouse. The read gets to within 4 residues of the CDR3 end, and the germline J gene fills in the rest. The V gene is TRBV13-2, the J gene TRBJ2-1; 7 bases line up with TRBD1. V lost 5 bases and J lost 3; bases outside the gene matches: 8. Germline V gene sequence: CDR1 NNHNN, CDR2 SYGAGS (reference sequence). The CDR3 extends over 15 amino acids. The CDR3 bases that were read are TGTGCCAGCGGCCACCACAGGGGAACCTATGCT. It encodes CASGHHRGTYA. The full CDR3 protein is CASGHHRGTYAEQFF.

As for this clone: Each gene name is a mouse one. Sequencing ends 4 residues short of the CDR3 end; the germline J gene provides the rest. The J gene is TRBJ2-1, the V gene TRBV17, with TRBD2 identical over 9 bases. CDR1 MNHDT and CDR2 YYDKIL come from the germline V gene. V lost 1 base, J lost 2 bases, and 0 bases stayed unmatched. CDR3 length: 15 residues. The CDR3 sequence is CASSRGLGDYAEQFF. The sequenced CDR3 bases are TGTGCTAGCAGTAGAGGACTGGGGGACTATGCT.

Concerning this clone itself: Each gene name is a mouse one. The read ends 4 residues before the CDR3 terminus; that terminus is restored from the germline J gene. The V gene is TRBV19, the J gene TRBJ2-2; 7 nucleotides align to TRBD1. With V trimmed by 1 base and J by 0 bases, 3 bases remained unmatched. The CDR3 contains 16 residues. Germline V gene sequence: CDR1 FNHDT, CDR2 SITEND (reference sequence). The CDR3 sequence: CASSITGTANTGQLYF. The CDR3 DNA, read in part, is TGTGCCAGCAGTATAACGGGGACAGCAAACACCGGG.

This clone came up a few times. Mouse gene names and germline throughout. The read ends 4 residues early relative to the CDR3; the germline J gene fills the gap. The chain uses TRBV19 and TRBJ2-2, with 10 nucleotides matching TRBD2. The CDR3 length is 16 residues. CDR1 and CDR2 from the germline V gene are FNHDT and SITEND (reference sequence). The V gene end was trimmed by 2 bases and the J gene end by 5 bases; junction bases not matched to a gene: 6. Here the CDR3 reads CASSISGGAWTGQLYF. CDR3 DNA, as far as it was read: TGTGCCAGCAGTATTTCTGGGGGGGCGTGGACCGGG.

This clone was detected only a few times. Genes and germline come from the mouse. The sequenced fragment ends 4 residues before the CDR3 boundary, so the rest is inferred from the germline J gene. The same CDR3 is also encoded by other DNA sequences in this sample. The chain recombines TRBV13-1 with TRBJ2-1; 9 bases are a match to TRBD1. Germline CDR1 reads NSHNY; CDR2 reads SYGAGN. With 4 bases clipped from V and 5 bases from J, the junction kept 1 base outside the gene matches. The CDR3 sequence is 13 residues long. The CDR3 bases that were read are TGTGCCAGCAGTCGGGACAGGGATGCT. Amino acids: CASSRDRDA. The full CDR3 sequence reads CASSRDRDAEQFF.

In regard to this clone: This clone may be a read error of a much larger clone one base away. Gene names and germline refer to mouse. Sequencing ends 4 residues short of the CDR3 end; the germline J gene provides the rest. In the same sample, other DNA sequences code for this CDR3. The chain uses TRBV13-1 and TRBJ2-7; TRBD2 agrees at 11 bases. This CDR3 is built from 14 residues. CDR1 is NSHNY, CDR2 SYGAGN, per germline. The CDR3 sequence is CASSPRDWGYEQYF. The part of the CDR3 DNA that was read is TGTGCCAGCAGCCCCCGGGACTGGGGGTAT.

In its sample, this clone was seen a few times. Mouse gene names apply. With the read ending 4 residues before the CDR3 end, the germline J gene is used to fill in that end. J is TRBJ1-2 and V is TRBV14, with 8 bases fitting TRBD1. CDR1 is SGHDT and CDR2 is FRDEAV in the germline V gene. The CDR3 consists of 14 residues. V was clipped by 3 bases and J by 0 bases; unmatched bases: 1. CDR3 sequence: CASSSGQANSDYTF. The sequenced CDR3 bases are TGTGCCAGCAGTTCGGGACAGGCAAACTCC.

Note on this clone: Gene labels here are mouse ones. The read ends 4 residues early relative to the CDR3; the germline J gene fills the gap. The genes are TRBV13-1 and TRBJ1-1; D is perhaps TRBD1 (6 bases). V lost 3 bases to trimming and J lost 1 base, with 10 bases between them. The CDR3 totals 14 residues. CDR1 NSHNY and CDR2 SYGAGN come from the germline V gene. Here the CDR3 reads CASSGGQKNTEVFF. CDR3 bases read: TGTGCCAGCAGTGGGGGACAAAAAAACACA.

Of note for this clone: Gene labels here are mouse ones. The read is 4 residues too short to cover the CDR3 end, so that end is filled in from the germline J gene. This sequence joins TRBV1 and TRBJ2-7; 8 positions agree with TRBD1. Germline V lookup: CDR1 NSQYPW, CDR2 LRSPGD (reference sequence). The CDR3 runs 13 residues. The sequenced part of the CDR3 DNA is TGCACCTGCAGGACAGGGGAGGGGTAT. Its translation: CTCRTGEGY. The whole CDR3 protein reads CTCRTGEGYEQYF.

A few counts support this clone. The germline and genes are mouse ones. Here the CDR3 reads CASSLPDWGGYAEQFF. Incomplete CDR3 DNA: TGTGCCAGCAGTCTCCCCGACTGGGGGGGTTATGCT. This chain joins TRBV19 and TRBJ2-1, with 11 bases that match TRBD2. The read gets to within 4 residues of the CDR3 end, and the germline J gene fills in the rest. The V and J ends lost 4 bases and 4 bases, in that order; junction bases with no gene match: 7. The CDR3 is made up of 16 amino acids. CDR1 and CDR2 (germline): FNHDT, SITEND (reference sequence).

Remarks on this clone: The listed genes are named as in mouse. The read ends 4 residues shy of where the CDR3 ends; the end is completed using the germline J gene. This sequence joins TRBV5 and TRBJ2-1, with TRBD1 identical over 8 bases. The germline V gene has CDR1 LGHNA and CDR2 YNLKQL (reference sequence). With V trimmed by 4 bases and J by 3 bases, 2 bases remained unmatched. This CDR3 spans 14 amino acids. The DNA read from the CDR3 is TGTGCCAGCAGCCCGGACAGGGTCTATGCT. Protein: CASSPDRVYA. The whole CDR3 reads CASSPDRVYAEQFF.

The sample holds a few counts of this clone. Germline and genes here are mouse. The CDR3 end falls 4 residues outside the read, so it is completed with the germline J gene. The chain is built from TRBV19 and TRBJ2-5; 11 bases map to TRBD2. From germline, CDR1 is FNHDT and CDR2 SITEND (reference sequence). This CDR3 is 16 amino acids long. The CDR3 here is CASSITTGGARDTQYF. The sequenced CDR3 bases are TGTGCCAGCAGTATAACCACTGGGGGGGCGCGAGAC.

There are a few counts of this clone. All gene names here are mouse names. The read ends 4 residues shy of where the CDR3 ends; the end is completed using the germline J gene. Other nucleotide sequences in the sample specify the same CDR3. J is TRBJ2-3 and V is TRBV5; D unresolved. The length of the CDR3 is 13 residues. CDR1 is LGHNA and CDR2 is YNLKQL in the germline V gene (reference sequence). Trimming pared 4 bases from V and 1 base from J, leaving 6 bases between. The sequenced part of the CDR3 DNA is TGTGCCAGCAGCCCCACAGGTGCAGAA. Its protein product is CASSPTGAE. The full CDR3 reads CASSPTGAETLYF.

With respect to this clone: The genes are named according to mouse. The read ends 4 residues before the CDR3 terminus; that terminus is restored from the germline J gene. This same CDR3 is encoded by further DNA sequences in the sample. The J gene is TRBJ2-7, the V gene TRBV1; D unresolved. CDR3 length equals 12 residues. The germline CDR1 and CDR2 sequences are NSQYPW and LRSPGD (reference sequence). CDR3 region: CTCSAPSYEQYF. CDR3 DNA, as far as it was read: TGCACCTGCAGTGCACCCAGTTAT.

About this clone itself: The gene names here belong to mouse. The CDR3 goes on 4 residues after the read ends, and that part is filled in from the germline J gene. V usage is TRBV19 and J usage is TRBJ2-1; maybe TRBD1 (6 bases). V was cut by 5 bases and J by 4 bases, with 10 bases left in between. Per the germline V gene, CDR1 is FNHDT and CDR2 is SITEND (reference sequence). The CDR3 covers 13 residues. CDR3 DNA, as far as it was read: TGTGCCAGCAGACAGGGAGAGTATGCT. Its protein is CASRQGEYA. The whole CDR3 is CASRQGEYAEQFF.

This clone was observed a handful of times. The listed genes are named as in mouse. The sequenced fragment ends 4 residues before the CDR3 boundary, so the rest is inferred from the germline J gene. The rearrangement uses TRBV19 and TRBJ2-2; TRBD1 matches at 9 bases. CDR1 and CDR2 from the germline V gene are FNHDT and SITEND (reference sequence). This CDR3 is built from 16 residues. V lost 6 bases to trimming and J lost 0 bases; unmatched junction nucleotides: 6. The CDR3 loop reads CASTLDRGANTGQLYF. The CDR3 DNA, read in part, is TGTGCCAGCACCCTCGACAGGGGGGCAAACACCGGG.